The rows below give T cell receptor beta chains drawn from one sample of a study of blood T cell repertoires in COVID-19. Produced via immunoSEQ multiplex PCR; TCRdb's table is partial and in-frame only. The profile covers about 170,000 clones, with 85% to 90% appearing a single time and 2.5% to 3% taken by the ten largest. Material: peripheral blood. The receptor set was obtained from a woman of 80 years or more with COVID-19, enrolled during active disease. The CDR3 runs from the conserved cysteine through the conserved F or W. The order of the fields is clone size, V gene, J gene, D gene, CDR3 DNA, CDR3 protein. D genes are given only for firm matches. Clone size is stated in some rows and not others, as once, few, many or a class when expanded.

abundance: once
v_gene: TRBV2
j_gene: TRBJ1-2
d_gene: NA
CDR3nt: TGTGCCAGCAGCACAGGGTTTGGCTACACCTTC
CDR3aa: CASSTGFGYTF

abundance: NA
v_gene: TRBV6-5
j_gene: TRBJ2-3
d_gene: TRBD1
CDR3nt: TGTGCCAGCAGGGACAGGGGAGGAAATACGCAGTATTTT
CDR3aa: CASRDRGGNTQYF

abundance: NA
v_gene: TRBV12-3/TRBV12-4
j_gene: TRBJ1-5
d_gene: NA
CDR3nt: TGTGCCAGCACCCCCTCGGGGGGTCAGCCCCAGCATTTT
CDR3aa: CASTPSGGQPQHF

abundance: once
v_gene: TRBV28
j_gene: TRBJ1-4
d_gene: TRBD1
CDR3nt: TGTGCCAGCAGTTTGGGCGGGACAGGCGATGAAAAACTGTTTTTT
CDR3aa: CASSLGGTGDEKLFF

abundance: NA
v_gene: TRBV5-4
j_gene: TRBJ2-1
d_gene: TRBD1
CDR3nt: TGTGCCAGCAGCTTGTTCTTAGGGGGACAGCTCAGGAGGTCGGAGCAGTTCTTC
CDR3aa: CASSLFLGGQLRRSEQFF

abundance: NA
v_gene: TRBV19
j_gene: TRBJ2-1
d_gene: TRBD2
CDR3nt: TGTGCCAGTAGTATTTGGCTAGCGGGAGACTACAATGAGCAGTTCTTC
CDR3aa: CASSIWLAGDYNEQFF

abundance: NA
v_gene: TRBV28
j_gene: TRBJ1-3
d_gene: TRBD1
CDR3nt: TGTGCCAGCAGGGCGACTACAGGGGGTTCATTGGGAAACACCATATATTTT
CDR3aa: CASRATTGGSLGNTIYF

abundance: few
v_gene: TRBV6-5
j_gene: TRBJ2-5
d_gene: NA
CDR3nt: TGTGCCAGCAGCCAACAAGAGACCCAGTACTTC
CDR3aa: CASSQQETQYF

abundance: NA
v_gene: TRBV28
j_gene: TRBJ1-1
d_gene: NA
CDR3nt: TGTGCCAGCAGTTTATGGGTCGGGGGGGGCACTGAAGCTTTCTTT
CDR3aa: CASSLWVGGGTEAFF

abundance: NA
v_gene: TRBV19
j_gene: TRBJ1-6
d_gene: TRBD1
CDR3nt: TGTGCCAGCAAGGAGGGGGGACAGTTGCGTTCACCCCTCCACTTT
CDR3aa: CASKEGGQLRSPLHF

abundance: NA
v_gene: TRBV24-1
j_gene: TRBJ1-5
d_gene: NA
CDR3nt: TGTGCCACCAGTGAAGCAGGGGCAAGTCATCAGCCCCAGCATTTT
CDR3aa: CATSEAGASHQPQHF

abundance: NA
v_gene: TRBV25-1
j_gene: TRBJ2-3
d_gene: NA
CDR3nt: TGTGCCAGCTCTAAGCGAGGGACAGATACGCAGTATTTT
CDR3aa: CASSKRGTDTQYF

abundance: NA
v_gene: TRBV28
j_gene: TRBJ2-7
d_gene: TRBD1
CDR3nt: TGTGCCACCACGACCGGGACAGGGTTCCCCTACGAGCAGTACTTC
CDR3aa: CATTTGTGFPYEQYF

abundance: NA
v_gene: TRBV18
j_gene: TRBJ2-7
d_gene: NA
CDR3nt: TGTGCCAGCTCGCAGACTTCAGAGGGATCCTACGAGCAGTACTTC
CDR3aa: CASSQTSEGSYEQYF

abundance: NA
v_gene: TRBV6-6
j_gene: TRBJ1-5
d_gene: TRBD1
CDR3nt: TGTGCCAGCAGTTCTCCGGGACAGGGACATCAGCCCCAGCATTTT
CDR3aa: CASSSPGQGHQPQHF

abundance: few
v_gene: TRBV9
j_gene: TRBJ1-5
d_gene: NA
CDR3nt: TGTGCCAGCAGCGTAGGTTCCGGGATCAATCAGCCCCAGCATTTT
CDR3aa: CASSVGSGINQPQHF

abundance: NA
v_gene: TRBV28
j_gene: TRBJ2-7
d_gene: TRBD2
CDR3nt: TGTGCCAGCAGTTTAACTAGCGGGAGGTGGGAGCAGTACTTC
CDR3aa: CASSLTSGRWEQYF

abundance: NA
v_gene: TRBV10-3
j_gene: TRBJ2-1
d_gene: NA
CDR3nt: TGTGCCATCAGTGACGCACAAGGGGGCAATGAGCAGTTCTTC
CDR3aa: CAISDAQGGNEQFF

abundance: NA
v_gene: TRBV4-1
j_gene: TRBJ2-1
d_gene: NA
CDR3nt: TGCGCCAGCAGCCAAGCTATACCCAATGAGCAGTTCTTC
CDR3aa: CASSQAIPNEQFF

abundance: NA
v_gene: TRBV28
j_gene: TRBJ1-5
d_gene: TRBD1
CDR3nt: TGTGCCAGCAGTTTGTCACAACAGGGGGGGCCCCAGCATTTT
CDR3aa: CASSLSQQGGPQHF

abundance: NA
v_gene: TRBV6-5
j_gene: TRBJ1-3
d_gene: NA
CDR3nt: TGTGCCAGCACGGGGTCGTTAGGAAACACCATATATTTT
CDR3aa: CASTGSLGNTIYF

abundance: many
v_gene: TRBV5-4
j_gene: TRBJ1-2
d_gene: NA
CDR3nt: TGTGCCAGCAGCTTGATAGGGGACTATGGCTACACCTTC
CDR3aa: CASSLIGDYGYTF